In this sample, the clone carrying this TCR beta chain turned up once. The germline V gene has CDR1 LNHDA and CDR2 SQIVND (reference sequence). The CDR3 covers 12 residues. V was cut by 9 bases and J by 7 bases, with 13 bases left in between. PCR was performed using 60 Vbeta and 13 Jbeta primers. Assay used: immunoSEQ multiplex PCR; TCRdb lists only in-frame clones, some missing. The repertoire consists of roughly 130,000 clones, with 66% occurring once and the leading ten covering 6% to 8%. This record comes from a study of cytomegalovirus exposure and HLA in healthy donors. This sequence originates from a woman aged 60-75 years in good health and CMV-seronegative. The chain is built from TRBV19 and TRBJ2-1, with D uncertain. The sequencing sample was made of PBMCs. In DNA, the CDR3 is TGTGCCAGCTCCGACCGGCGGAATGAGCAGTTCTTC. Protein: CASSDRRNEQFF.